This TCR beta chain was profiled in a study of blood T cell repertoires in COVID-19. Across the study: Researchers got acute and convalescent COVID-19 samples from the United States, Italy and Spain. PBMCs, B-cell-depleted T cells, or T cells were the source of the cDNA or gDNA that made up the material.

Seattle patient enrollment occurred during active infection, with longitudinal follow-up thereafter. V lost 6 bases and J lost 0, with 14 bases in between. The CDR3 runs to 15 residues. Looked up from germline, CDR1 is SNHLY and CDR2 is FYNNEI. In the original workflow: Estimation of nucleated cell counts relied on the amplification of reference gene primers. Data came from immunoSEQ multiplex PCR; TCRdb stores just in-frame clones and leaves some out. V and J calls and clone size are those listed in that table; D and trimming were worked out from the DNA. The sample consists of roughly 440,000 clones, about 91% of them appearing once.

This TCR came from a woman aged 45-59 years with COVID-19, enrolled during active disease. The J gene is TRBJ1-1, the V gene TRBV2, with a tentative D call TRBD1 (6 bases). What was sequenced was peripheral blood. DNA for the CDR3: TGTGCCAGCAGAAGCCCAGGGGAGATGAACACTGAAGCTTTCTTT. Protein sequence: CASRSPGEMNTEAFF.